The 26 T cell receptor beta chains below come from one sample, sequenced in a study of cytotoxic CD8 clonotypes in ibrutinib-treated CLL. TCRdb keeps only in-frame clones here, not all; method: immunoSEQ multiplex PCR. The data contain around 200,000 clones, 75% to 80% of them singletons. Sequencing was performed on PBMCs, taken after 12 months of ibrutinib treatment. The source is a human donor with chronic lymphocytic leukemia.

The chain combines TRBV19 with TRBJ2-7; D possibly matches TRBD1 or TRBD2 (6 bases each). Germline values: CDR1 LNHDA, CDR2 SQIVND (reference sequence). The CDR3 is made up of 14 amino acids. Between the trimmed V and J ends, which lost 3 bases and 5 bases, there was a span of 14 bases. In DNA, the CDR3 is TGTGCCAGTAGTATCGCCGAGAGGGGGGACGAGCAGTACTTC. Translating gives CASSIAERGDEQYF.

The chain combines TRBV29-1 with TRBJ2-1; a possible D gene is TRBD1 (6 bases). With 3 bases removed from V and 5 bases from J, the gap between germline ends came to 14 bases. The CDR3 extends over 14 amino acids. Germline V gives CDR1 SQVTM, CDR2 ANQGSEA. The CDR3 DNA follows: TGCAGCGTTGAGGTGTGGGGGCTAAACAATGAGCAGTTCTTC. Its translation: CSVEVWGLNNEQFF.

V usage is TRBV10-3 and J usage is TRBJ1-1; 8 positions match TRBD1. The germline V gene has CDR1 ENHRY and CDR2 SYGVKD. V shed 9 bases and J 3 bases; nucleotides not matched to a gene: 9. The CDR3 loop spans 14 amino acids. This CDR3 is CAIHPTGVDTEAFF. CDR3 DNA sequence: TGTGCCATTCACCCGACAGGGGTGGACACTGAAGCTTTCTTT.

The chain links TRBV6-1 to TRBJ2-1; TRBD1 agrees at 7 bases. The junction had 2 bases not matched to a gene; V was cut back by 2 bases and J by 7 bases. Germline-derived CDR1 and CDR2 are MNHNS and SASEGT. This CDR3 is built from 13 residues. CDR3 nucleotides: TGTGCCAGCAGTGAAAACAGGGGAAATGAGCAGTTCTTC. This encodes CASSENRGNEQFF.

This clone appeared once. The chain has TRBV15 and TRBJ2-1, with 10 nucleotides matching TRBD1. The germline V gene encodes CDR1 LNHNV and CDR2 YYDKDF (reference sequence). V dropped 6 bases and J dropped 2; count of bases not matched to a gene: 7. The CDR3 is 16 residues long. The CDR3 bases are TGTGCCACCAGAGCCCTGGACAGGGGGGCCTACAATGAGCAGTTCTTC. This codes for CATRALDRGAYNEQFF.

The V and J genes are TRBV5-4 and TRBJ1-1, with D possibly matching TRBD1 (5 bases). The CDR3 consists of 15 residues. V gave up 4 bases and J gave up 4 bases, with 17 bases separating them. CDR1 SGHNT and CDR2 YYREEE come from the germline V gene (reference sequence). Here the CDR3 DNA reads TGTGCCAGCAGCCCGGGGGGACTCTTGGGCACTGAAGCTTTCTTT. This gives the protein CASSPGGLLGTEAFF.

This clone has a single count. The chain links TRBV5-6 to TRBJ1-3, with unresolved D. The V end was cut by 3 bases, the J end by 2 bases, with 9 bases between. Germline lookup yields CDR1 SGHDT and CDR2 YYEEEE. The CDR3 is made up of 14 amino acids. In nucleotides, the CDR3 is TGTGCCAGCAGCTACACCTCCGCTGGAAACACCATATATTTT. It codes for CASSYTSAGNTIYF.

The genes are TRBV7-3 and TRBJ2-2; TRBD1 might be the D (6 bases). This CDR3 region has 13 residues. The V and J ends lost 5 bases and 7 bases respectively, with 11 bases between them. Germline lookup yields CDR1 SGHTA and CDR2 FQGTGA. The CDR3 protein is CASSKRTDGELFF. CDR3 DNA: TGTGCCAGCAGCAAAAGGACAGACGGGGAGCTGTTTTTT. Using reference TRBV7-3 and TRBJ2-2 for the parts outside the CDR3, the full variable domain is GAGVSQTPSNKVTEKGKYVELRCDPISGHTALYWYRQSLGQGPEFLIYFQGTGAADDSGLPNDRFFAVRPEGSVSTLKIQRTERGDSAVYLCASSKRTDGELFFGEGSRLTVL.

This clone was detected once. The chain combines TRBV15 with TRBJ2-7; 7 nucleotides match TRBD1. Germline V lookup: CDR1 LNHNV, CDR2 YYDKDF (reference sequence). J was trimmed by 1 base and V by 1 base; bases with no gene match: 10. The CDR3 loop spans 17 amino acids. The chain's CDR3 is CATSRVGLRDSSYEQYF. CDR3 nucleotide sequence: TGTGCCACCAGCAGAGTCGGACTCAGGGACAGTTCCTACGAGCAGTACTTC.

This rearrangement joins TRBV30 to TRBJ1-6, with D unclear. The CDR3 is 15 amino acids. In germline, CDR1 is GTSNPN, CDR2 SVGIG (reference sequence). The CDR3 is CGGQVRLSYNSPLHF. CDR3 sequence (DNA): TGTGGCGGTCAAGTAAGACTCTCCTATAATTCACCCCTCCACTTT.

This chain uses TRBV4-1 with TRBJ1-2; 9 bases are a match to TRBD1. The CDR3 runs 17 residues. CDR1 and CDR2 (germline): MGHRA, YSYEKL. The V segment lost 8 bases and the J segment 4 bases; nucleotides outside the gene matches: 17. The CDR3 is CASQIGTGKRESYGYTF. In nucleotides, the CDR3 is TGCGCCAGCCAGATAGGGACAGGGAAACGGGAGTCCTATGGCTACACCTTC.

The J gene is TRBJ2-5, the V gene TRBV7-6, with D hard to call. V was clipped by 5 bases and J by 1 base, with 5 bases between them. There are 12 residues in the CDR3. Germline V CDR1 and CDR2: SGHVS, FNYEAQ. CDR3 DNA sequence: TGTGCCAGCAGCCCCCCCCAAGAGACCCAGTACTTC. Encoded protein: CASSPPQETQYF. Variable domain in full (rest from reference TRBV7-6 and TRBJ2-5): GAGVSQSPRYKVTKRGQDVALRCDPISGHVSLYWYRQALGQGPEFLTYFNYEAQQDKSGLPNDRFSAERPEGSISTLTIQRTEQRDSAMYRCASSPPQETQYFGPGTRLLVL.

The rearrangement links TRBV7-6 to TRBJ2-1; D is unclear. V gave up 5 bases and J gave up 0 bases, with 11 bases separating them. The CDR3 runs to 15 residues. Germline assignment: CDR1 SGHVS and CDR2 FNYEAQ. DNA for the CDR3: TGTGCCAGCAGCCCCCCCCAAAGCTCCTACAATGAGCAGTTCTTC. As protein: CASSPPQSSYNEQFF.

V and J are TRBV18 and TRBJ1-2; 9 bases agree with TRBD1. The CDR3 totals 15 residues. J gave up 6 bases and V 3 bases, and 8 bases lay outside the gene matches. Looked up from germline, CDR1 is KGHSH and CDR2 is LQKENI. The CDR3 loop is CASSPSRQGVDGYTF. The CDR3 coding sequence is TGTGCCAGCTCACCCTCAAGACAGGGGGTTGATGGCTACACCTTC.

The chain is built from TRBV25-1 and TRBJ2-1, with D perhaps matching TRBD1 or TRBD2 (5 bases each). CDR1 is MGHDK, CDR2 SYGVNS, per germline. The CDR3 is 14 amino acids. V lost 7 bases and J lost 7, with 17 bases in between. CDR3 sequence reads: CASTRTGRNNEQFF. CDR3 DNA: TGTGCCAGCACCCGGACGGGACGTAATAATGAGCAGTTCTTC.

The chain recombines TRBV5-5 with TRBJ2-3; 11 bases fit TRBD2. The V segment lost 7 bases and the J segment 0 bases; nucleotides outside the gene matches: 13. The CDR3 is made up of 18 amino acids. Per germline, CDR1 SGHKS and CDR2 YYEKEE (reference sequence). The CDR3 here is CASLRKTSGATSTDTQYF. The CDR3, as DNA: TGTGCCAGCCTTCGAAAGACTAGCGGGGCCACTAGCACAGATACGCAGTATTTT.

The chain is built from TRBV29-1 and TRBJ1-2; D not resolved. The CDR3 is 13 residues long. V was cut by 4 bases and J by 2 bases, with 11 bases left in between. CDR1 and CDR2 from the germline V gene are SQVTM and ANQGSEA. CDR3 DNA: TGCAGCGTTGTTGGGGTAGCGAACTATGGCTACACCTTC. Translated: CSVVGVANYGYTF.

The gene calls are TRBV27 and TRBJ1-5; D not certain. The V gene's germline CDR1 is MNHEY and CDR2 SMNVEV (reference sequence). The length of the CDR3 is 14 residues. V lost 0 bases, J lost 4 bases, and 7 bases lay in between. The DNA of the CDR3 is TGTGCCAGCAGTTTATCGTGGCAGAATCAGCCCCAGCATTTT. Translating gives CASSLSWQNQPQHF.

V and J are TRBV7-9 and TRBJ1-6, with 8 bases aligning to TRBD1. Germline loops: CDR1 SEHNR, CDR2 FQNEAQ (reference sequence). The CDR3 is 15 residues long. V trimming: 5 bases; J trimming: 9 bases; junction bases outside the gene matches: 9. The CDR3 region has the DNA TGTGCCAGCAGCCCGGTAGGACAGGGTGTTTCACCCCTCCACTTT. Amino acid sequence: CASSPVGQGVSPLHF.

This chain joins TRBV30 and TRBJ1-1; D unresolved. The ends were cut back, 5 bases at V and 4 bases at J, with 5 bases in the middle. The length of the CDR3 is 10 residues. Per the germline V gene, CDR1 is GTSNPN and CDR2 is SVGIG (reference sequence). CDR3 protein: CAWARTEAFF. CDR3 DNA: TGTGCCTGGGCCCGCACTGAAGCTTTCTTT.

The J gene is TRBJ2-5, the V gene TRBV5-6; D might be TRBD2 (6 bases). The CDR3 covers 16 residues. Germline-derived CDR1 and CDR2 are SGHDT and YYEEEE. Trimming left V 0 bases short and J 2 bases short, with 14 bases between. The CDR3 DNA follows: TGTGCCAGCAGCTTGGAGGGTGGGAGGACACAAGAGACCCAGTACTTC. Translation gives CASSLEGGRTQETQYF.

This clone occurred once. The V and J genes are TRBV7-9 and TRBJ2-3, with a tentative D call TRBD2 (6 bases). There are 17 residues in the CDR3. The V and J ends lost 6 bases and 0 bases respectively, with 19 bases between them. The germline gives CDR1 SEHNR, CDR2 FQNEAQ (reference sequence). The DNA of the CDR3 is TGTGCCAGCAGTTCGACTAGGCCCTACCCTAGCACAGATACGCAGTATTTT. It translates to CASSSTRPYPSTDTQYF. The entire variable domain, with the rest obtained from reference TRBV7-9 and TRBJ2-3, is as follows: DTGVSQNPRHKITKRGQNVTFRCDPISEHNRLYWYRQTLGQGPEFLTYFQNEAQLEKSRLLSDRFSAERPKGSFSTLEIQRTEQGDSAMYLCASSSTRPYPSTDTQYFGPGTRLTVL.

This clone was detected once. The rearrangement uses TRBV18 and TRBJ1-2; 7 bases line up with TRBD1. Trimming cost V 2 bases and J 6 bases; bases outside gene matches: 3. The CDR3 covers 13 residues. From germline, CDR1 is KGHSH and CDR2 LQKENI. CDR3 region: CASSPRDSDGYTF. In DNA, the CDR3 is TGTGCCAGCTCACCAAGGGACAGTGATGGCTACACCTTC.

V and J are TRBV5-5 and TRBJ2-5, with TRBD1 identical over 7 bases. The closer fit of TRBJ2-7 to the DNA end suggests the J call may be wrong. The CDR3 is 13 amino acids. Germline assignment: CDR1 SGHKS and CDR2 YYEKEE (reference sequence). The CDR3 nucleotides read TGTGCCAGCAGCTCGGGACAGACCTACGAGCAGTACTTC. Its translation is CASSSGQTYEQYF.

This clone appeared a single time. The chain recombines TRBV5-1 with TRBJ2-2, with D perhaps TRBD1 (5 bases). The CDR3 runs 12 residues. Germline lookup yields CDR1 SGHRS and CDR2 YFSETQ. Trimming left V 7 bases short and J 6 bases short, with 10 bases between. The CDR3 bases are TGCGCCAGCGGGGCTGTGGCCGGGGAGCTGTTTTTT. Residues: CASGAVAGELFF.

The CDR3 loop reads CASSLDPGEAFF. CDR3 nucleotides: TGTGCCAGCAGCTTAGATCCTGGCGAAGCTTTCTTT. The gene calls are TRBV11-2 and TRBJ1-1; D is unresolved. This CDR3 comprises 12 residues. Trimming took 0 bases from V and 8 from J, leaving 7 bases between them. Per the germline V gene, CDR1 is SGHAT and CDR2 is FQNNGV.